This TCR beta chain was recorded in a study of cytomegalovirus exposure and HLA in healthy donors. On the study more broadly: Findings of an earlier analysis included some 120 million unique TCR beta sequences from roughly 200 million T cells. Falling in the Caucasian-associated ancestry cluster were about 80% of 300 to 500 genotyped donors. Whole-study results and caveats: Common viral pathogens were later found to be apparently linked to several of the most significant clusters.

This clone was seen once. Its target is unknown. Donors consisted of healthy bone marrow donors. The PCR was carried out with 60 Vbeta primers and 13 Jbeta primers. Only in-frame clones appear in the TCRdb table, and some are missing; sequencing was by immunoSEQ multiplex PCR. Found here are roughly 130,000 clones, about 82% of them singletons; the top ten hold approximately 5%. The origin of this receptor is a man aged 25 to 40 in good health and CMV-seronegative. Sequencing was performed on PBMCs.

The CDR3 DNA sequence: TGTGCCAGCAGTTTCCGACAGGGGACCGGGGAGCTGTTTTTT. As protein: CASSFRQGTGELFF. The genes are TRBV27 and TRBJ2-2, with 8 bases fitting TRBD1. V trimming: 3 bases; J trimming: 5 bases; junction bases outside the gene matches: 2. The CDR3 is 14 amino acids. CDR1 is MNHEY and CDR2 is SMNVEV in the germline V gene (reference sequence).